Below, 14 T cell receptor beta chains from the same sample are listed, as sequenced in a study of blood T cell repertoires in COVID-19. Sequenced by immunoSEQ multiplex PCR; TCRdb stores in-frame clones only, minus some. The table records over 150,000 clones, approximately 90% of them present only once. The sequencing sample was made of peripheral blood. These receptors all stem from a man younger than 30 who had recovered from COVID-19.

The chain carries TRBV6-2 or TRBV6-3 and TRBJ2-7; D remains ambiguous. Deletions cut 0 bases from V and 7 bases from J, with 7 bases between. Germline V gives CDR1 MNHEY, CDR2 SVGEGT. The CDR3 is 12 amino acids. The CDR3 protein is CASSYSRREQYF. In nucleotides, the CDR3 is TGTGCCAGCAGTTACTCCCGGCGGGAGCAGTACTTC.

This chain uses TRBV27 with TRBJ1-1; 10 nucleotides line up with TRBD1. The CDR3 loop spans 14 amino acids. Germline-derived CDR1 and CDR2 are MNHEY and SMNVEV (reference sequence). J gave up 4 bases and V 6 bases, and 5 bases lay outside the gene matches. The CDR3 protein is CASSPGTGVTEAFF. The CDR3 DNA follows: TGTGCCAGCAGCCCAGGGACAGGGGTCACTGAAGCTTTCTTT.

This clone was seen a handful of times. The genes are TRBV27 and TRBJ2-7; weak D call: TRBD1 (6 bases). V was pared by 5 bases and J by 7 bases, with 12 bases between. This CDR3 has 12 amino acids. Per the germline V gene, CDR1 is MNHEY and CDR2 is SMNVEV (reference sequence). CDR3: CASSLGAGEQYF. CDR3 in DNA: TGTGCCAGCAGTCTGGGGGCGGGTGAGCAGTACTTC.

The CDR3 nucleotides are TGCGCCAGCAGCCAAGACTCTCCAGGGGCCTACGAGCAGTACTTC. This codes for CASSQDSPGAYEQYF. The chain is built from TRBV4-1 and TRBJ2-7, with a possible D match to TRBD1 (6 bases). Germline assignment: CDR1 MGHRA and CDR2 YSYEKL. Trimming pared 0 bases from V and 2 bases from J, leaving 11 bases between. The CDR3 extends over 15 amino acids.

This sequence joins TRBV30 and TRBJ2-6; D is uncertain. There are 12 residues in the CDR3. The V end was cut by 2 bases, the J end by 7 bases, with 6 bases between. Germline CDR1 and CDR2: GTSNPN and SVGIG (reference sequence). CDR3 sequence reads: CAWSPQANVLTF. As DNA, the CDR3 is TGTGCCTGGAGTCCCCAAGCCAACGTCCTGACTTTC.

The CDR3 nucleotides read TGCGCCAGCAGTGCTGACAGGGTCCACGAGCAGTACTTC. Translation: CASSADRVHEQYF. V usage is TRBV10-2 and J usage is TRBJ2-7; 7 nucleotides agree with TRBD1. Per the germline V gene, CDR1 is WSHSY and CDR2 is SAAADI. Germline trimming cut 4 bases from V and 5 bases from J; bases unmatched to any gene: 5. The CDR3 length is 13 residues.

V and J are TRBV4-2 and TRBJ2-3; 7 bases match TRBD1. This CDR3 comprises 14 residues. Germline V gene sequence: CDR1 LGHNA, CDR2 YNFKEQ. V lost 3 bases to trimming and J lost 4 bases; unmatched junction nucleotides: 4. CDR3 DNA sequence: TGTGCCAGCAGCCACGGACAGGCCGCAGATACGCAGTATTTT. It is translated as CASSHGQAADTQYF.

The genes are TRBV7-9 and TRBJ2-7, with a possible D match to TRBD2 (6 bases). The germline V and J ends were trimmed by 8 bases and 7 bases, with 18 bases remaining between them. Germline V gene sequence: CDR1 SEHNR, CDR2 FQNEAQ (reference sequence). CDR3 length equals 13 residues. The CDR3 region has the DNA TGTGCCAGCGCCATGGAGGGACCCGATGAGCAGTACTTC. Its protein product is CASAMEGPDEQYF.

This clone was found a few times. The rearrangement joins TRBV2 to TRBJ2-7; 9 bases align to TRBD2. Germline V gene data show CDR1 as SNHLY and CDR2 as FYNNEI. The CDR3 spans 15 residues. The ends lost 4 bases at V and 2 bases at J; junction bases unmatched: 6. The CDR3 sequence is CASSAEGLAAYEQYF. The CDR3 coding sequence is TGTGCCAGCAGTGCAGAGGGACTAGCCGCCTACGAGCAGTACTTC.

Here the CDR3 reads CASSVRRGPSLDTQYF. The CDR3 DNA follows: TGCGCCAGCAGTGTGCGACGGGGTCCCTCTTTGGATACGCAGTATTTT. The V gene is TRBV10-1, the J gene TRBJ2-3; possible D gene TRBD2, 5 bases. The CDR3 is made up of 16 amino acids. The germline CDR1 and CDR2 sequences are WNHNN and SYGVQD (reference sequence). The V end was cut by 4 bases, the J end by 6 bases, with 20 bases between.

V gene TRBV20-1 combines with J gene TRBJ1-1, with 7 bases matching TRBD1. CDR1 and CDR2 from the germline V gene are DFQATT and SNEGSKA (reference sequence). V shed 3 bases, J shed 5 bases, and the junction held 9 bases outside the gene matches. CDR3 size: 14 residues. The CDR3 DNA reads TGCAGTGCTAGTATACTATCAGGGGGGACTGAAGCTTTCTTT. Protein product: CSASILSGGTEAFF.

This clone has ten or more counts. The chain combines TRBV14 with TRBJ2-7, with D perhaps matching TRBD1 (5 bases). This CDR3 spans 14 amino acids. V gave up 1 base and J gave up 0 bases, with 7 bases separating them. In germline, CDR1 is SGHDN, CDR2 FVKESK. The CDR3 protein is CASSQGQTSYEQYF. The CDR3 coding sequence is TGTGCCAGCAGCCAAGGACAGACCTCCTACGAGCAGTACTTC.

V and J are TRBV7-6 and TRBJ1-1, with a possible D match to TRBD1 (5 bases). Germline V gives CDR1 SGHVS, CDR2 FNYEAQ. Trimming stripped 3 bases from V and 1 base from J, with 15 bases between. The CDR3 spans 16 residues. The DNA of the CDR3 is TGTGCCAGCAGCTTGGGGGAGGGTCATGGGAACACTGAAGCTTTCTTT. It yields the protein CASSLGEGHGNTEAFF.

J is TRBJ2-4 and V is TRBV6-2 or TRBV6-3; D is ambiguous. This CDR3 contains 16 residues. From germline, CDR1 is MNHEY and CDR2 SVGEGT. With 3 bases removed from V and 3 bases from J, the gap between germline ends came to 15 bases. The CDR3 sequence: CASSYDPATFKNIQYF. The CDR3, as DNA: TGTGCCAGCAGTTATGATCCAGCGACTTTCAAAAACATTCAGTACTTC.